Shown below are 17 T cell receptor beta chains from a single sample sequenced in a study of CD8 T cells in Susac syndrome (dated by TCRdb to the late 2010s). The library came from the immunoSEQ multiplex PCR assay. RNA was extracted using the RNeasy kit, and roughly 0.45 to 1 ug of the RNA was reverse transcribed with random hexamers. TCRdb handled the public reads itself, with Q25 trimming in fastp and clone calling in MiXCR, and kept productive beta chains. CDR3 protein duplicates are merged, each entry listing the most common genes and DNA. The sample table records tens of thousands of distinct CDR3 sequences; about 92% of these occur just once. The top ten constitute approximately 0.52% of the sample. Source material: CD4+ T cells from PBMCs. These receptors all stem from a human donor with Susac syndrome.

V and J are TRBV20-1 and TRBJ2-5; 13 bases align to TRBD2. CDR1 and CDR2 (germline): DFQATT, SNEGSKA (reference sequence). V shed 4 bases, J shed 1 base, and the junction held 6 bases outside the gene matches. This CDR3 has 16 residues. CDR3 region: CSAKPLAGGRQETQYF. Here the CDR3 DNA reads TGCAGTGCTAAACCACTAGCGGGGGGGCGCCAAGAGACCCAGTACTTC.

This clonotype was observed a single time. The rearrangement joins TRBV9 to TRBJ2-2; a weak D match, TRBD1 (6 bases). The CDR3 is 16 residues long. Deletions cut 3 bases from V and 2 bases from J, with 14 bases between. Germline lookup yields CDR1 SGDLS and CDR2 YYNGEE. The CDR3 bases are TGTGCCAGCAGCGCTCAGGGGCGGAGAAACACCGGGGAGCTGTTTTTT. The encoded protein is CASSAQGRRNTGELFF. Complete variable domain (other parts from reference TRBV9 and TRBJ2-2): DSGVTQTPKHLITATGQRVTLRCSPRSGDLSVYWYQQSLDQGLQFLIQYYNGEERAKGNILERFSAQQFPDLHSELNLSSLELGDSALYFCASSAQGRRNTGELFFGEGSRLTVL.

The CDR3 bases are TGCAGCGTGGGGACAGGGGGGATAAGATATACGCAGTATTTT. Translated: CSVGTGGIRYTQYF. The chain carries TRBV29-1 and TRBJ2-3; 11 bases align to TRBD1. J gave up 7 bases and V 6 bases, and 9 bases lay outside the gene matches. This CDR3 contains 14 residues. Germline values: CDR1 SQVTM, CDR2 ANQGSEA.

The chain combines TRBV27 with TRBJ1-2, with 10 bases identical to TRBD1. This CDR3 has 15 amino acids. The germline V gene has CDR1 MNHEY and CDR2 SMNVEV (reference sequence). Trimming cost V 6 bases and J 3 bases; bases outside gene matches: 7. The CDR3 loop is CASRPGDRGDYGYTF. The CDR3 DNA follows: TGTGCCAGCAGACCTGGGGACAGGGGAGACTATGGCTACACCTTC.

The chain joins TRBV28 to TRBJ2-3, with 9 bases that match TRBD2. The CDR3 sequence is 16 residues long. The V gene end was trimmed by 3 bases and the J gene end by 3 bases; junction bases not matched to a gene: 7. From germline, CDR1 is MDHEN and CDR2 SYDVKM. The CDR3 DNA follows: TGTGCCAGCAGTTTTAGCGGGAGTGCCCTTACAGATACGCAGTATTTT. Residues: CASSFSGSALTDTQYF.

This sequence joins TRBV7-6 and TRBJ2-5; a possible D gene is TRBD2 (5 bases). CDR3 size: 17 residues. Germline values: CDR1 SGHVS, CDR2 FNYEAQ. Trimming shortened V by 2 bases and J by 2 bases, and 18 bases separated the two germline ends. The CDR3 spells CASSLNSRGQLQETQYF. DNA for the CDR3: TGTGCCAGCAGCTTAAATTCCCGAGGGCAGTTACAAGAGACCCAGTACTTC.

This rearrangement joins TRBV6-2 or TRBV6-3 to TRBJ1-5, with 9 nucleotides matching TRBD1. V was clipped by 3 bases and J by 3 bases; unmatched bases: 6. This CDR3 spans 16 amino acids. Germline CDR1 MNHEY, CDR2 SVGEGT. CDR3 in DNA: TGTGCCAGCAGTTATCTTGGGACAGGGTACAATCAGCCCCAGCATTTT. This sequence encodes CASSYLGTGYNQPQHF.

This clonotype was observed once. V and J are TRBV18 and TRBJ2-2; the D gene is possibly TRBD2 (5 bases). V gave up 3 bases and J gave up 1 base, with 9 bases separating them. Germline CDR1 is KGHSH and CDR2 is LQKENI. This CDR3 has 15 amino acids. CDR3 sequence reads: CASSPGLQNTGELFF. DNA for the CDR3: TGTGCCAGCTCACCCGGACTTCAGAACACCGGGGAGCTGTTTTTT. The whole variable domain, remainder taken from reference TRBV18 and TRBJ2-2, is NAGVMQNPRHLVRRRGQEARLRCSPMKGHSHVYWYRQLPEEGLKFMVYLQKENIIDESGMPKERFSAEFPKEGPSILRIQQVVRGDSAAYFCASSPGLQNTGELFFGEGSRLTVL.

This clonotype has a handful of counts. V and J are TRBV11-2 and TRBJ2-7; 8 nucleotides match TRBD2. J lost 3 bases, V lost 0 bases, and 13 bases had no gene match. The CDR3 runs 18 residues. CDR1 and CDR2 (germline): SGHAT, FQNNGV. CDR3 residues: CASSLEKFRTSWNYEQYF. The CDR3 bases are TGTGCCAGCAGCTTAGAGAAATTCAGGACTAGCTGGAACTACGAGCAGTACTTC.

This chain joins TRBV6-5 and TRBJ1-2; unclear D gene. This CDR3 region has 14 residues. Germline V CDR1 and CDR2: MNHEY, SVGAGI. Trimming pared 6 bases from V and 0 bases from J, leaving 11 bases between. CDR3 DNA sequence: TGTGCCAGCAGGAGAGGATCAGCTAACTATGGCTACACCTTC. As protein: CASRRGSANYGYTF.

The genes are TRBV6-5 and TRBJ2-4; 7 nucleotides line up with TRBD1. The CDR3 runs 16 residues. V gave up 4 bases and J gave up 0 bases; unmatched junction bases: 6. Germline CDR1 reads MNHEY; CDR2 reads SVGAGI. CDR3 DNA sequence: TGTGCCAGCAGTTCCCCGGGACAGTTAGCCAAAAACATTCAGTACTTC. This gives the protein CASSSPGQLAKNIQYF.

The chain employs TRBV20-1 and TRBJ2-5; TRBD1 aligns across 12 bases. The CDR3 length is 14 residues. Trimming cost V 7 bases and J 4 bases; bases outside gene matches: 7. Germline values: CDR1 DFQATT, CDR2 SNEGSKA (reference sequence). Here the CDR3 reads CSVRWDRGRETQYF. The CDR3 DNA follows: TGCAGTGTGAGATGGGACAGGGGGCGAGAGACCCAGTACTTC.

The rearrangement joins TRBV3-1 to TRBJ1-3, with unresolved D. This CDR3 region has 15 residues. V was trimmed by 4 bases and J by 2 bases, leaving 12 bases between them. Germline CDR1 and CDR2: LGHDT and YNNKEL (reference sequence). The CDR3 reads CASSPGVNAGNTIYF. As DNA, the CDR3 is TGTGCCAGCAGCCCCGGAGTGAACGCTGGAAACACCATATATTTT.

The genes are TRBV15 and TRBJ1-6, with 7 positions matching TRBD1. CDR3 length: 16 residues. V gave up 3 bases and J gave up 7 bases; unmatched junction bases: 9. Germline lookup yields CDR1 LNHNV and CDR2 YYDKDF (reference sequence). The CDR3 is CATSSRTGKGNSPLHF. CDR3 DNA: TGTGCCACCAGCAGCAGGACAGGAAAAGGGAATTCACCCCTCCACTTT.

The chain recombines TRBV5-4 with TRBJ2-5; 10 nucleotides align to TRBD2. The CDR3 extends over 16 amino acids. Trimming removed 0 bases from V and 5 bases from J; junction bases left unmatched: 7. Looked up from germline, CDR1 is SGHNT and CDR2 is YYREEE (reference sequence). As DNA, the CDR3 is TGTGCCAGCAGCTTGGATCCAGCGGGGGGGCCGGAGACCCAGTACTTC. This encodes CASSLDPAGGPETQYF.

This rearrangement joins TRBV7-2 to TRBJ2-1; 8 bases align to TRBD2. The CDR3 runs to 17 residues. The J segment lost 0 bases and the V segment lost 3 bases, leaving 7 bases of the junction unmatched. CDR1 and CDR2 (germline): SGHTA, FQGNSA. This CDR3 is CASSFLASGSSYNEQFF. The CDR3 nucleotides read TGTGCCAGCAGCTTCCTTGCCAGCGGGAGCTCCTACAATGAGCAGTTCTTC.

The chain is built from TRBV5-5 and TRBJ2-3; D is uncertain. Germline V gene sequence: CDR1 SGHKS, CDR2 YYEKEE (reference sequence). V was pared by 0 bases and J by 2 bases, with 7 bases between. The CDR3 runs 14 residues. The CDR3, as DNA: TGTGCCAGCAGCTTGGCGCGGACCACAGATACGCAGTATTTT. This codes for CASSLARTTDTQYF.